This T cell receptor (beta chain) came from a study of monozygotic twins with inflammatory bowel disease (dated by TCRdb to about 2019). Background on the whole study: In total, around 30 monozygotic twin pairs made up the full study: 19 Danish pairs, all IBD-discordant, plus nine German pairs, of which four were IBD-concordant and five were IBD-discordant. Each individual had, on average, about 151 000 unique TCRalpha sequences and 181 000 unique TCRbeta sequences available for analysis. The search for disease-associated traits relied mainly on comparing IBD patients with their genetically identical healthy co-twins within discordant pairs. Points the paper makes about the study in general: Background noise and inter-individual variability may have been introduced into the repertoires by the differing immunosuppressive treatments among patients. TCRbeta repertoire diversity, by inverse Simpson index, was decreased in IBD patients compared with their healthy co-twins. The analysis was unable to tell apart different T cell subtypes. Compared with healthy twins, IBD patients had fewer clonotypes in common with other individuals, a difference most pronounced in patients showing signs of disease activity. No single strong signal or clonotype linked to IBD turned up in the results, so the idea that one exists was not supported. Concordant and discordant twins showed no difference in repertoire similarity, possibly because of limited statistical power.

From each donor, a roughly 2.7 ml peripheral blood sample was drawn into PAXgene tubes and stored at -80 degrees C. Total RNA was isolated from whole blood with the PAXgene blood miRNA kit on an automated QIAcube, without T cell sorting. Peripheral blood from monozygotic twin pairs who were concordant or discordant for inflammatory bowel disease underwent deep TCRalpha and TCRbeta repertoire profiling using unique molecular barcoding. For every twin pair, smoking habits were documented, and each individual was categorised as a current, former or never smoker. Via the germline V gene (reference sequence), CDR1 is SGHKS and CDR2 YYEKEE. Inclusive of the bounding cysteine and phenylalanine, the CDR3 is 17 residues long. DNA is not on record. Preparation of the library involved 5' RACE. Preparation of each TCR library used 3,000 to 4,000 ng of total RNA. cDNA was synthesized with SMARTScribe reverse transcriptase in eight separate reactions per sample. During cDNA synthesis, unique molecular identifiers containing a 6-nucleotide sample barcode were introduced by template switching. TCRalpha and TCRbeta cDNA was amplified by two nested PCRs of approximately 16 and 10 cycles, with bead purification after each PCR. Before amplification, the cDNA was both treated with uracil DNA-glycosylase and purified with the QIAquick PCR purification kit. The second PCR was the step at which Illumina TruSeq-compatible adapters and sample-specific barcodes were added. Library quality and concentration were checked on TapeStation and Qubit, and libraries were pooled at about 5 ng each. Pooled libraries were sequenced on an Illumina HiSeq2500 single-index Rapid Run with 2 x 100 bp reads and custom sequencing primers. For the original study's pipeline: UMI-based consensus assembly with MiGEC version 1.2.6 was used to correct PCR and sequencing errors. MiXCR version 2.1.1 was used to carry out V(D)J alignment, clonotype assembly and CDR3 extraction. Normalisation of gene usage, clonotype sharing and MAIT/NKT TCR abundance was achieved by analysing the top 1000, 10 000 and 20 000 clonotypes per sample. After downsampling to 27 000 UMIs, diversity was calculated as the inverse Simpson index using the vegan R package. Paired Mann-Whitney U tests were applied to discordant twin pairs, with Benjamini-Hochberg correction for multiple testing. The reads went through TCRdb reprocessing, and each CDR3 protein sequence gets one entry with no DNA. These V and J calls rely on TCRdb rather than the paper's analysis. The table held for this sample gives a few hundred thousand distinct CDR3 sequences. Together, the top ten hold just over 2.5% of the sample.

On this clonotype itself: No antigen is known for it.

This chain joins TRBV5-5 to TRBJ2-7; TCRdb's D gene call, TRBD2, goes unchecked for lack of DNA. This receptor was identified in a human donor with ulcerative colitis or Crohn's disease, or a healthy co-twin of an affected twin (not recorded which). Sequenced: blood. The CDR3 sequence is CASSPGTSGGAPTEQYF.